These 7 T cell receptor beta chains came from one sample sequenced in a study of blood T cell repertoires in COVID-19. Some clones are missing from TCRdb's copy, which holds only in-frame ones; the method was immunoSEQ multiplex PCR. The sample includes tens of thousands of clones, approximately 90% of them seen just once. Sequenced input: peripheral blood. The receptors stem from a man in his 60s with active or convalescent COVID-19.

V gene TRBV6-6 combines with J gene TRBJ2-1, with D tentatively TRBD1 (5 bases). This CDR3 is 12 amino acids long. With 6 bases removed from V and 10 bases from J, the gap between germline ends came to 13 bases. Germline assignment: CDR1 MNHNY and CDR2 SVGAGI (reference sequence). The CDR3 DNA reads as TGTGCCAGCAGGGGGCTGGAACGAGAGCAGTTCTTC. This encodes CASRGLEREQFF.

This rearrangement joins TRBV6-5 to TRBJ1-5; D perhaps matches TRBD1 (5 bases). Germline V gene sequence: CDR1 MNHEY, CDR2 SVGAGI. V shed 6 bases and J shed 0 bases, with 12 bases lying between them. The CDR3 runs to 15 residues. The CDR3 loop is CASSAGHLSNQPQHF. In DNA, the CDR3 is TGTGCCAGCAGCGCCGGACACCTTAGCAATCAGCCCCAGCATTTT.

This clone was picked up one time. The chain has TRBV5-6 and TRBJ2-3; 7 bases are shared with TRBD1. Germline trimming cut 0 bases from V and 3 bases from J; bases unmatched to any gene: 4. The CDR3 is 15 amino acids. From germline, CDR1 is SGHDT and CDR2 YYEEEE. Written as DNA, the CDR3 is TGTGCCAGCAGCTTGGACAGGGGCAGGACAGATACGCAGTATTTT. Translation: CASSLDRGRTDTQYF.

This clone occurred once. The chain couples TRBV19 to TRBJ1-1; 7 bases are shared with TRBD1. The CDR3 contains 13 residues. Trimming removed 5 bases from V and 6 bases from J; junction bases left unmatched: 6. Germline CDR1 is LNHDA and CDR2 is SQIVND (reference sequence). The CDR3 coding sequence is TGTGCCAGTAGTGCGACAGGGTTCGCTGAAGCTTTCTTT. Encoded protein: CASSATGFAEAFF.

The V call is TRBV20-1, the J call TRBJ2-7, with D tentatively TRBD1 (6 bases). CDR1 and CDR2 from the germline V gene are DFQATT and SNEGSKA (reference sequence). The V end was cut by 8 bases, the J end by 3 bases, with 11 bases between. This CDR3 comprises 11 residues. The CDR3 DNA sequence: TGCAGTTCAGGGACAAACTACGAGCAGTACTTC. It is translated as CSSGTNYEQYF.

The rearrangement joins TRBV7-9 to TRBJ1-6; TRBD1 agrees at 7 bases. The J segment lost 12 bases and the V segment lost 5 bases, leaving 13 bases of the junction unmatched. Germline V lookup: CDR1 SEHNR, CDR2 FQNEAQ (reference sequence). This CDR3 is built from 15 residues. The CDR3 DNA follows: TGTGCCAGCAGCCCCCGGGACAGCAAACCCCGACCCCTCCACTTT. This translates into CASSPRDSKPRPLHF.

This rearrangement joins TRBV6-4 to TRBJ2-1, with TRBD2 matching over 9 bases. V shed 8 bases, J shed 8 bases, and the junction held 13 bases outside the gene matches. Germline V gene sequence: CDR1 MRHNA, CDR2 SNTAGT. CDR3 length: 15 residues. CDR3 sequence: CASGPGLATPHEQFF. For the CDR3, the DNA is TGTGCCAGCGGACCGGGACTAGCTACGCCCCATGAGCAGTTCTTC.